Listed here are 31 T cell receptor beta chains from one sample, sequenced in a study of OX40 agonist ivuxolimab in advanced cancers. Here immunoSEQ multiplex PCR was the method, and the copy in TCRdb shows in-frame clones only, minus some. The sample carries about 75,000 clones, roughly 81% recorded once. The sample consisted of CD4+ or CD8+ T cells sorted from blood, taken in a trial of the OX40 agonist ivuxolimab. Source of these receptors: an adult with an advanced solid tumor such as melanoma, head and neck, liver or kidney cancer.

The rearrangement links TRBV28 to TRBJ2-1; D not certain. Looked up from germline, CDR1 is MDHEN and CDR2 is SYDVKM. The CDR3 is 13 amino acids. V lost 6 bases and J 4 bases, leaving 10 bases between the germline ends. For the CDR3, the DNA is TGTGCCAGCAGGGGTAGCCGGTACAATGAGCAGTTCTTC. Residues: CASRGSRYNEQFF.

This chain connects TRBV18 to TRBJ2-1; TRBD2 matches 8 bases. Germline V gives CDR1 KGHSH, CDR2 LQKENI. V was clipped by 6 bases and J by 6 bases; unmatched bases: 10. CDR3 size: 15 residues. This CDR3 is CASSLAGGEGNEQFF. The DNA for the CDR3 is TGTGCCAGCTCGCTAGCGGGTGGTGAAGGCAATGAGCAGTTCTTC.

This clone was seen a few times. The J gene is TRBJ2-1, the V gene TRBV27; a possible D gene is TRBD1 (6 bases). The length of the CDR3 is 15 residues. CDR1 is MNHEY, CDR2 SMNVEV, per germline (reference sequence). V lost 5 bases and J lost 7, with 18 bases in between. DNA of the CDR3: TGTGCCAGCAGTCTACAAACAGGGTACCGTAATGAGCAGTTCTTC. Translating gives CASSLQTGYRNEQFF.

The V call is TRBV29-1, the J call TRBJ2-3; TRBD1 is a possible D gene (5 bases). CDR1 and CDR2 from the germline V gene are SQVTM and ANQGSEA. This CDR3 has 11 residues. Trimming removed 7 bases from V and 4 bases from J, with 9 bases in between. The CDR3 bases are TGCAGCGAAGGGGTTTCAGATACGCAGTATTTT. Translated: CSEGVSDTQYF.

CDR3 sequence (DNA): TGTGCCAGCAGTTACCGCGGTACCTCCTACAATGAGCAGTTCTTC. It codes for CASSYRGTSYNEQFF. The gene calls are TRBV6-5 and TRBJ2-1, with D hard to call. V was clipped by 2 bases and J by 0 bases, with 8 bases between them. The CDR3 contains 15 residues. Germline V gene data show CDR1 as MNHEY and CDR2 as SVGAGI.

J is TRBJ2-1 and V is TRBV19, with D uncertain. The V gene lost 4 bases and the J gene lost 1 base, with 8 bases spanning the gap. The CDR3 totals 14 residues. Per the germline V gene, CDR1 is LNHDA and CDR2 is SQIVND (reference sequence). The CDR3 loop is CASSNGESYNEQFF. The CDR3 DNA sequence: TGTGCCAGTAGTAATGGCGAGTCCTACAATGAGCAGTTCTTC.

The chain carries TRBV2 and TRBJ1-1, with TRBD1 matching over 7 bases. Germline values: CDR1 SNHLY, CDR2 FYNNEI. After removal of 10 bases from V and 1 base from J, the junction contained 6 bases not matched to a gene. This CDR3 is built from 13 residues. The CDR3, as DNA: TGTGCCACTAGACAGGGCGAGAACACTGAAGCTTTCTTT. Translating gives CATRQGENTEAFF.

The chain combines TRBV9 with TRBJ1-1; D perhaps matches TRBD1 (6 bases). Trimming stripped 4 bases from V and 5 bases from J, with 18 bases between. The CDR3 length is 15 residues. CDR1 is SGDLS and CDR2 is YYNGEE in the germline V gene. The CDR3 DNA follows: TGTGCCAGCAGCAAAGAGGGGGGAGTGAGGACTGAAGCTTTCTTT. This encodes CASSKEGGVRTEAFF.

The chain has TRBV5-1 and TRBJ1-2, with 8 bases fitting TRBD1. This CDR3 has 13 residues. Looked up from germline, CDR1 is SGHRS and CDR2 is YFSETQ. The V segment lost 7 bases and the J segment 5 bases; nucleotides outside the gene matches: 7. The CDR3 bases are TGCGCCAGCCAGGGGGCCCGTGGATATGGCTACACCTTC. Translated, it gives CASQGARGYGYTF.

CDR3 coding DNA: TGTGCCAGCAGCTTGGTCGGGGGCGGGGAGACCCAGTACTTC. Translation gives CASSLVGGGETQYF. The rearrangement links TRBV5-4 to TRBJ2-5; the D gene could be TRBD1 or TRBD2 (6 bases each). Germline V gene data show CDR1 as SGHNT and CDR2 as YYREEE (reference sequence). V lost 0 bases and J 5 bases, leaving 11 bases between the germline ends. This CDR3 is built from 14 residues.

The rearrangement links TRBV19 to TRBJ2-1, with 7 bases lining up with TRBD2. Germline V lookup: CDR1 LNHDA, CDR2 SQIVND (reference sequence). V lost 7 bases and J lost 7; bases outside the gene matches: 4. CDR3 size: 12 residues. The CDR3 protein is CASMAGVNEQFF. The CDR3 nucleotides are TGTGCCAGTATGGCGGGGGTGAATGAGCAGTTCTTC.

The chain couples TRBV5-1 to TRBJ1-2; TRBD1 matches 7 bases. This CDR3 is 14 amino acids long. J lost 9 bases, V lost 1 base, and 9 bases had no gene match. Germline V CDR1 and CDR2: SGHRS, YFSETQ. The chain's CDR3 is CASSLRGPDGSYTF. Here the CDR3 DNA reads TGCGCCAGCAGCTTGAGGGGGCCAGATGGAAGCTACACCTTC.

V and J are TRBV28 and TRBJ2-1, with 7 positions matching TRBD2. V shed 1 base and J 6 bases; nucleotides not matched to a gene: 9. Per germline, CDR1 MDHEN and CDR2 SYDVKM. The CDR3 extends over 16 amino acids. CDR3 sequence reads: CASSLLVGGLGNEQFF. The CDR3 DNA follows: TGTGCCAGCAGTTTATTGGTGGGAGGGCTGGGCAATGAGCAGTTCTTC.

The chain carries TRBV28 and TRBJ2-7; D perhaps matches TRBD1 (6 bases). Germline V gene lookup returns CDR1 MDHEN and CDR2 SYDVKM. The CDR3 is 16 amino acids. V lost 2 bases and J lost 3, with 17 bases in between. The CDR3 coding sequence is TGTGCCAGCAGTTTAAACCCGGGACACCTAAACTACGAGCAGTACTTC. Translating gives CASSLNPGHLNYEQYF.

The chain combines TRBV6-5 with TRBJ1-2; unclear D gene. Per the germline V gene, CDR1 is MNHEY and CDR2 is SVGAGI. Deletions cut 5 bases from V and 3 bases from J, with 10 bases between. The CDR3 consists of 13 residues. CDR3 loop: CASSLDRDYGYTF. Here the CDR3 DNA reads TGTGCCAGCAGTCTCGATAGGGACTATGGCTACACCTTC.

CDR3 sequence reads: CAISESGLNYNEQFF. The CDR3 bases are TGTGCCATCAGTGAGTCGGGTCTAAACTACAATGAGCAGTTCTTC. The chain has TRBV10-3 and TRBJ2-1; no firm D call. The CDR3 totals 15 residues. Germline V CDR1 and CDR2: ENHRY, SYGVKD. V was clipped by 0 bases and J by 3 bases, with 9 bases between them.

V is TRBV7-9 and J is TRBJ1-1; D remains ambiguous. Between the trimmed V and J ends, which lost 1 base and 2 bases, there was a span of 8 bases. The germline gives CDR1 SEHNR, CDR2 FQNEAQ (reference sequence). This CDR3 contains 14 residues. CDR3 sequence: CASSLGVGNTEAFF. CDR3 DNA sequence: TGTGCCAGCAGCTTAGGGGTCGGAAACACTGAAGCTTTCTTT.

The chain combines TRBV11-2 with TRBJ2-3; 7 bases agree with TRBD1. V lost 6 bases to trimming and J lost 1 base; unmatched junction nucleotides: 10. Germline CDR1 SGHAT, CDR2 FQNNGV. The CDR3 runs to 16 residues. CDR3 protein: CASSFLTGVGTDTQYF. The DNA for the CDR3 is TGTGCCAGCAGTTTTCTTACAGGGGTTGGCACAGATACGCAGTATTTT.

In this sample, this clone turned up a few times. The rearrangement uses TRBV6-5 and TRBJ1-1; D not resolved. The germline V gene encodes CDR1 MNHEY and CDR2 SVGAGI. V was clipped by 0 bases and J by 11 bases, with 13 bases between them. The CDR3 runs 13 residues. The CDR3 DNA follows: TGTGCCAGCAGTTACTCGAGCGACATTGGGGCTTTCTTT. As protein: CASSYSSDIGAFF.

This clone has a single count. This chain joins TRBV15 and TRBJ2-7; TRBD2 aligns across 13 bases. This CDR3 has 18 amino acids. Trimming at V came to 2 bases and at J to 3 bases, leaving 10 bases not matched to a gene. Germline loops: CDR1 LNHNV, CDR2 YYDKDF (reference sequence). The CDR3 coding sequence is TGTGCCACCAGCAGATCCAGACTAGCGGGAGGCCACAACTACGAGCAGTACTTC. Its translation: CATSRSRLAGGHNYEQYF. The variable domain in full, with the rest retrieved from reference TRBV15 and TRBJ2-7, is DAMVIQNPRYQVTQFGKPVTLSCSQTLNHNVMYWYQQKSSQAPKLLFHYYDKDFNNEADTPDNFQSRRPNTSFCFLDIRSPGLGDTAMYLCATSRSRLAGGHNYEQYFGPGTRLTVT.

The rearrangement joins TRBV28 to TRBJ2-1; D is perhaps TRBD1 (6 bases). Trimming took 8 bases from V and 7 from J, leaving 15 bases between them. Germline V gene lookup returns CDR1 MDHEN and CDR2 SYDVKM. This CDR3 is built from 13 residues. In nucleotides, the CDR3 is TGTGCCAGCCAAGGACAGTACAGTAATGAGCAGTTCTTC. Encoded protein: CASQGQYSNEQFF. The variable domain in full, completed from reference TRBV28 and TRBJ2-1, reads DVKVTQSSRYLVKRTGEKVFLECVQDMDHENMFWYRQDPGLGLRLIYFSYDVKMKEKGDIPEGYSVSREKKERFSLILESASTNQTSMYLCASQGQYSNEQFFGPGTRLTVL.

The CDR3 loop reads CASSLGAGSHQPQHF. The CDR3 coding sequence is TGTGCCAGCAGCTTAGGGGCGGGGTCCCATCAGCCCCAGCATTTT. The chain links TRBV7-9 to TRBJ1-5; unclear D gene. The germline gives CDR1 SEHNR, CDR2 FQNEAQ (reference sequence). Trimming shortened V by 1 base and J by 5 bases, and 12 bases separated the two germline ends. This CDR3 region has 15 residues.

The chain joins TRBV5-4 to TRBJ2-7; 8 bases map to TRBD2. The CDR3 contains 14 residues. With 3 bases clipped from V and 2 bases from J, the junction kept 4 bases outside the gene matches. The V gene's germline CDR1 is SGHNT and CDR2 YYREEE (reference sequence). The chain's CDR3 is CASSSLAAPYEQYF. The CDR3 region has the DNA TGTGCCAGCAGCTCACTAGCGGCCCCCTACGAGCAGTACTTC.

This clone was counted a few times. The chain has TRBV14 and TRBJ2-5; 7 nucleotides match TRBD1. The CDR3 loop spans 12 amino acids. CDR1 is SGHDN and CDR2 is FVKESK in the germline V gene. V was pared by 4 bases and J by 5 bases, with 1 base of the junction left unmatched. CDR3 amino acids: CASSPRGETQYF. CDR3 DNA: TGTGCCAGCAGCCCCAGGGGGGAGACCCAGTACTTC.

The J gene is TRBJ2-1, the V gene TRBV15; TRBD2 matches 12 bases. This CDR3 spans 17 amino acids. V trimming: 6 bases; J trimming: 7 bases; junction bases outside the gene matches: 13. Looked up from germline, CDR1 is LNHNV and CDR2 is YYDKDF (reference sequence). The CDR3 DNA reads as TGTGCCACCAGAACGAGAACGACTAGCGGGAGAGGTAATGAGCAGTTCTTC. As protein: CATRTRTTSGRGNEQFF.

The chain has TRBV15 and TRBJ2-1, with TRBD2 matching over 10 bases. The J segment lost 8 bases and the V segment lost 5 bases, leaving 9 bases of the junction unmatched. This CDR3 contains 15 residues. Germline V gene lookup returns CDR1 LNHNV and CDR2 YYDKDF (reference sequence). CDR3 protein: CATSRRSSGSHEQFF. DNA of the CDR3: TGTGCCACCAGCCGTCGTTCTAGCGGGAGTCATGAGCAGTTCTTC.

Only one count was recorded for this clone. This chain links TRBV6-5 with TRBJ2-7; no reliable D call. The CDR3 is 12 residues long. Trimming removed 6 bases from V and 9 bases from J, with 15 bases in between. Germline CDR1 and CDR2: MNHEY and SVGAGI. Here the CDR3 reads CASSKVSERQYF. In nucleotides, the CDR3 is TGTGCCAGCAGCAAGGTGTCAGAACGGCAGTACTTC.

The gene calls are TRBV6-1 and TRBJ2-3, with 7 positions matching TRBD2. Trimming removed 4 bases from V and 5 bases from J; junction bases left unmatched: 12. CDR3 length equals 16 residues. Germline lookup yields CDR1 MNHNS and CDR2 SASEGT. Here the CDR3 DNA reads TGTGCCAGCAGTGTACATCGGGAGGTGCTGAAAGATACGCAGTATTTT. Protein product: CASSVHREVLKDTQYF.

The chain carries TRBV5-1 and TRBJ1-5, with D unresolved. V was clipped by 4 bases and J by 5 bases, with 16 bases between them. The CDR3 is 15 residues long. Germline CDR1 is SGHRS and CDR2 is YFSETQ. Here the CDR3 DNA reads TGCGCCAGCAGCCCCCGGCCGGGGTCAGATCAGCCCCAGCATTTT. Translating gives CASSPRPGSDQPQHF.

The J gene is TRBJ1-5, the V gene TRBV18, with no clear D. Trimming took off 3 bases at V and 4 bases at J, with 7 bases between the two ends. The CDR3 loop spans 13 amino acids. Germline V CDR1 and CDR2: KGHSH, LQKENI. The DNA for the CDR3 is TGTGCCAGCTCACCGCAGCCTAATCAGCCCCAGCATTTT. Translating gives CASSPQPNQPQHF. Filled out from reference TRBV18 and TRBJ1-5, the complete variable domain reads NAGVMQNPRHLVRRRGQEARLRCSPMKGHSHVYWYRQLPEEGLKFMVYLQKENIIDESGMPKERFSAEFPKEGPSILRIQQVVRGDSAAYFCASSPQPNQPQHFGDGTRLSIL.

This clone was counted between two and nine times. V is TRBV11-2 and J is TRBJ2-2, with TRBD1 identical over 9 bases. The CDR3 runs to 16 residues. After removal of 5 bases from V and 6 bases from J, the junction contained 10 bases not matched to a gene. The germline gives CDR1 SGHAT, CDR2 FQNNGV. CDR3 sequence (DNA): TGTGCCAGCAGCCCAATATGGGGGGACAGGGCCGGGGAGCTGTTTTTT. Protein product: CASSPIWGDRAGELFF.